This T cell receptor (beta chain) was sequenced for a study of control samples from healthy donors and cancer patients. Deletions cut 6 bases from V and 3 bases from J, with 17 bases between. Germline values: CDR1 MNHEY, CDR2 SVGAGI. The CDR3 covers 15 residues. Data came from immunoSEQ multiplex PCR; TCRdb stores just in-frame clones and leaves some out. The table shows around 150,000 clones, with around nine tenths occurring only once. The source material was blood. This TCR derives from a young man in good health. This chain joins TRBV6-5 and TRBJ1-1; possible D gene TRBD1, 5 bases. The CDR3 region is CASSSGTLGDTEAFF. In DNA, the CDR3 is TGTGCCAGCAGCAGCGGGACCCTGGGAGACACTGAAGCTTTCTTT.